These 9 T cell receptor beta chains were sequenced from one sample in a study of cytomegalovirus exposure and HLA in healthy donors. PCR amplification relied on 60 Vbeta primers (plus 13 Jbeta primers). Using immunoSEQ multiplex PCR, the repertoire was profiled, and TCRdb retains in-frame clones only, with some absent. Among 90,000 to 100,000 clones, under 80% were seen once, and the ten largest hold roughly 1.8%. The sequenced material came from PBMCs. These receptors were taken from a male donor in good health and CMV-seronegative.

The rearrangement joins TRBV6-1 to TRBJ1-2, with 8 bases that match TRBD1. Per the germline V gene, CDR1 is MNHNS and CDR2 is SASEGT. The CDR3 length is 13 residues. V dropped 3 bases and J dropped 3; count of bases not matched to a gene: 0. In DNA, the CDR3 is TGTGCCAGCAGTGAGACAGGGGACTATGGCTACACCTTC. This sequence encodes CASSETGDYGYTF.

V usage is TRBV11-3 and J usage is TRBJ2-7; 9 nucleotides align to TRBD1. In germline, CDR1 is SGHNT, CDR2 YENEEA. The CDR3 runs to 12 residues. The V and J ends lost 8 bases and 5 bases, in that order; junction bases with no gene match: 4. The CDR3 is CASGTGNNEQYF. DNA of the CDR3: TGTGCCAGCGGGACAGGGAACAACGAGCAGTACTTC.

The rearrangement joins TRBV5-1 to TRBJ1-5; tentative D call: TRBD1 (5 bases). This CDR3 region has 15 residues. CDR1 SGHRS and CDR2 YFSETQ come from the germline V gene. The V gene lost 1 base and the J gene lost 8 bases, with 16 bases spanning the gap. In nucleotides, the CDR3 is TGCGCCAGCAGCTTGAGGGGAGGGATTATAGAGCCCCAGCATTTT. Its translation: CASSLRGGIIEPQHF.

The rearrangement links TRBV7-8 to TRBJ1-3; D uncertain. CDR3 length: 16 residues. Germline V lookup: CDR1 SGHVS, CDR2 FQNEAQ. The V end lost 5 bases, the J end lost 0 bases, and 14 bases lay between the germline ends. In nucleotides, the CDR3 is TGTGCCAGCAGCACGAAAGGACTGGGCTCTGGAAACACCATATATTTT. Its translation: CASSTKGLGSGNTIYF.

V and J are TRBV5-6 and TRBJ1-1; D gene ambiguous. Trimming pared 0 bases from V and 2 bases from J, leaving 5 bases between. This CDR3 is 13 amino acids long. The germline V gene has CDR1 SGHDT and CDR2 YYEEEE. CDR3 nucleotide sequence: TGTGCCAGCAGCTTGGCCACAAACACTGAAGCTTTCTTT. Its protein is CASSLATNTEAFF.

J is TRBJ2-7 and V is TRBV5-1; D unresolved. Trimming removed 0 bases from V and 6 bases from J, with 16 bases in between. The length of the CDR3 is 15 residues. Germline CDR1 is SGHRS and CDR2 is YFSETQ. CDR3 nucleotides: TGCGCCAGCAGCTTGGCATTGGGTCAGCAGGTCGAGCAGTACTTC. This gives the protein CASSLALGQQVEQYF.

The J gene is TRBJ1-1, the V gene TRBV7-2, with 8 bases aligning to TRBD1. V trimming: 3 bases; J trimming: 1 base; junction bases outside the gene matches: 1. The germline CDR1 and CDR2 sequences are SGHTA and FQGNSA. The CDR3 loop spans 14 amino acids. The CDR3 region is CASSFGQGNTEAFF. In nucleotides, the CDR3 is TGTGCCAGCAGCTTTGGACAGGGGAACACTGAAGCTTTCTTT.

V is TRBV7-3 and J is TRBJ1-2; 9 bases line up with TRBD1. Trimming removed 5 bases from V and 6 bases from J; junction bases left unmatched: 10. The CDR3 consists of 15 residues. From germline, CDR1 is SGHTA and CDR2 FQGTGA. CDR3 in amino acids: CASSPRDRGYDGYTF. The CDR3 DNA follows: TGTGCCAGCAGCCCCCGAGACAGGGGGTATGATGGCTACACCTTC.

The chain's CDR3 is CASSLTGTSGMGPKYEQYF. The DNA of the CDR3 is TGCGCCAGCAGCTTGACCGGGACTAGCGGGATGGGCCCAAAGTACGAGCAGTACTTC. This rearrangement joins TRBV5-1 to TRBJ2-7, with 13 positions matching TRBD2. V gave up 1 base and J gave up 4 bases; unmatched junction bases: 14. CDR1 is SGHRS and CDR2 is YFSETQ in the germline V gene. CDR3 length equals 19 residues.